The rows below give T cell receptor beta chains drawn from one sample of a study of identical twins. TCRdb reprocessed the 5' RACE reads with MiXCR, giving one entry per CDR3 protein. Of about 530,000 distinct CDR3 sequences listed, roughly 15% were seen once; the top ten hold about 0.47%. This sample was also put to use in a study of yellow fever vaccine responses in identical twins.

The specimen was CD4+ T cells sorted from blood. The receptors shown here come from a woman aged 18-30 years in good health. Each CDR3 is given with its conserved first and last residue. D genes are given only for firm matches. Rows give clone size only sometimes, using once, few, many, or a class for an expanded clone.

size	V	J	D	CDR3	DNA
few	TRBV29-1	TRBJ2-2	.	CSVGGPSTGELFF	TGCAGCGTTGGAGGACCCAGCACCGGGGAGCTGTTTTTT
.	TRBV12-3/TRBV12-4	TRBJ2-7	TRBD2	CASSLEGGLAGVEQYF	TGTGCCAGCAGTTTAGAGGGGGGGCTAGCGGGAGTAGAGCAGTACTTC
.	TRBV25-1	TRBJ2-3	TRBD2	CASASGRTSGVADTQYF	TGTGCCAGCGCAAGCGGTCGGACTAGCGGGGTGGCAGATACGCAGTATTTT
.	TRBV12-3/TRBV12-4	TRBJ2-2	TRBD2	CASTFKGLAGGNTGELFF	TGTGCCAGCACCTTTAAGGGACTAGCGGGAGGAAACACCGGGGAGCTGTTTTTT
.	TRBV20-1	TRBJ2-1	.	CSARSGFPSYNEQFF	TGCAGTGCTAGAAGCGGGTTTCCGTCCTACAATGAGCAGTTCTTC
few	TRBV5-1	TRBJ2-2	TRBD2	CASIRTSGETGELFF	TGCGCCAGCATCCGGACTAGCGGGGAGACCGGGGAGCTGTTTTTT
.	TRBV4-1	TRBJ2-2	.	CASSQVRTSGVDGTGELFF	TGCGCCAGCAGCCAAGTACGCACCAGCGGAGTCGATGGCACCGGGGAGCTGTTTTTT
few	TRBV29-1	TRBJ2-3	TRBD1	CSVLRDRSTDTQYF	TGCAGCGTCCTCCGGGACAGGAGCACAGATACGCAGTATTTT
few	TRBV7-2	TRBJ2-1	TRBD2	CASSQLAGYNEQFF	TGTGCCAGCAGCCAACTAGCGGGGTACAATGAGCAGTTCTTC
.	TRBV3-1	TRBJ1-2	.	CASSQDGGQSFNYGYTF	TGTGCCAGCAGCCAAGATGGTGGACAGAGTTTTAACTATGGCTACACCTTC
.	TRBV7-9	TRBJ2-3	.	CASSFMGVGTDTQYF	TGTGCCAGCAGCTTTATGGGAGTAGGCACAGATACGCAGTATTTT
few	TRBV28	TRBJ1-5	.	CASSVNQPQHF	TGTGCCAGCAGCGTGAATCAGCCCCAGCATTTT
many	TRBV5-1	TRBJ2-1	.	CASSDDGGSYNEQFF	TGCGCCAGCAGCGACGACGGAGGCTCCTACAATGAGCAGTTCTTC
few	TRBV28	TRBJ2-5	TRBD2	CASSWLAGGLRPETQYF	TGTGCCAGCAGTTGGCTAGCGGGAGGGTTACGTCCAGAGACCCAGTACTTC
.	TRBV27	TRBJ2-1	.	CASSSLPGSSAYNEQFF	TGTGCCAGCAGTTCACTCCCCGGCAGTAGCGCCTACAATGAGCAGTTCTTC
.	TRBV5-1	TRBJ2-7	.	CASSEDGTYEQYF	TGCGCCAGCAGCGAGGACGGAACCTACGAGCAGTACTTC
.	TRBV7-9	TRBJ2-1	TRBD2	CASSLLKLADYNEQFF	TGTGCCAGCAGCTTACTTAAACTAGCGGACTACAATGAGCAGTTCTTC
many	TRBV24-1	TRBJ1-2	TRBD1	CATSGEDGTGSGYTF	TGTGCCACCAGTGGAGAGGACGGGACAGGATCAGGCTACACCTTC
many	TRBV5-8	TRBJ1-4	.	CASSLAVATNEKLFF	TGTGCCAGCAGCTTGGCCGTAGCAACTAATGAAAAACTGTTTTTT
few	TRBV28	TRBJ2-3	.	CASSLPNRPAATQYF	TGTGCCAGCAGTTTACCTAACCGACCAGCAGCTACGCAGTATTTT
few	TRBV18	TRBJ2-2	TRBD2	CASSPGAGGTANTGELFF	TGTGCCAGCTCACCAGGAGCGGGGGGGACCGCGAACACCGGGGAGCTGTTTTTT
few	TRBV3-1	TRBJ1-1	.	CASSKSEVDTEAFF	TGTGCCAGCAGCAAAAGTGAGGTTGACACTGAAGCTTTCTTT
few	TRBV5-5	TRBJ2-1	TRBD1	CASSSSGTGGGEQFF	TGTGCCAGCAGCTCCTCCGGGACAGGGGGCGGTGAGCAGTTCTTC
.	TRBV7-9	TRBJ2-5	TRBD2	CASSLAFVSGGSETQYF	TGTGCCAGCAGCTTAGCGTTCGTGAGCGGGGGTTCGGAGACCCAGTACTTC
.	TRBV20-1	TRBJ2-3	TRBD2	CSAGPSGSSDTQYF	TGCAGTGCTGGGCCAAGCGGGAGTTCAGATACGCAGTATTTT